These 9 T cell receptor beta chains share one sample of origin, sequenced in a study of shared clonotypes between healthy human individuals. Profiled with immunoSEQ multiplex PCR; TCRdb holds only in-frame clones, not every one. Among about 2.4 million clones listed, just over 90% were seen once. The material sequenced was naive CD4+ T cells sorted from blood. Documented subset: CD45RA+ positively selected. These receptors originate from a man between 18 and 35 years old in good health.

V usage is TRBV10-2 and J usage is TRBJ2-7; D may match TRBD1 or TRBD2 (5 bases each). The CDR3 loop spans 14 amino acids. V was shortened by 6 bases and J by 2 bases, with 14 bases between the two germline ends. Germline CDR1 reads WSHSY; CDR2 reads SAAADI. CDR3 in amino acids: CASSFWDQTYEQYF. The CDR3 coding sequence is TGCGCCAGCAGCTTTTGGGACCAAACCTACGAGCAGTACTTC.

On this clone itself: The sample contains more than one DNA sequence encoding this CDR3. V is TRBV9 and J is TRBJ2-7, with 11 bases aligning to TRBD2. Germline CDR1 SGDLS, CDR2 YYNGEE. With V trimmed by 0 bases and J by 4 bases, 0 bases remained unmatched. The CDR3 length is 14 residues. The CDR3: CASSVGLAGYEQYF. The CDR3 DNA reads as TGTGCCAGCAGCGTAGGACTAGCGGGATACGAGCAGTACTTC.

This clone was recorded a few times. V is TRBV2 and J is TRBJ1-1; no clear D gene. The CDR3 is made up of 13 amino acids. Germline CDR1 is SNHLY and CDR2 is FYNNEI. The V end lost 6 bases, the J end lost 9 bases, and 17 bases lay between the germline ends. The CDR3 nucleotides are TGTGCCAGCAGATCCACCGGCCCAACGAAAGCTTTCTTT. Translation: CASRSTGPTKAFF.

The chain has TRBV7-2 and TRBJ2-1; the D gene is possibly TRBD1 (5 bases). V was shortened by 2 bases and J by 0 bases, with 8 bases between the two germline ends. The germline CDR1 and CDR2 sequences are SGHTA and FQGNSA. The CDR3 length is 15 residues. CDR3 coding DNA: TGTGCCAGCAGCTTAAGGGGCAACTCCTACAATGAGCAGTTCTTC. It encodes CASSLRGNSYNEQFF.

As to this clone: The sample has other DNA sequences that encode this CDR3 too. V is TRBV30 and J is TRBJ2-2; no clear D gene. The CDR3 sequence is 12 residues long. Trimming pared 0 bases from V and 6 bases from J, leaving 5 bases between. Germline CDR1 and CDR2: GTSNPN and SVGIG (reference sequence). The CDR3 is CAWSVNSGELFF. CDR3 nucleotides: TGTGCCTGGAGTGTAAATTCCGGGGAGCTGTTTTTT.

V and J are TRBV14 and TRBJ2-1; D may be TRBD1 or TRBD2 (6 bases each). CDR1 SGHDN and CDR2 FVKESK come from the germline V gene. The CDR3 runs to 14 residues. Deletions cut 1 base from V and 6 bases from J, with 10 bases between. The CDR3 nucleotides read TGTGCCAGCAGCCAAGTGGGGGGCAGCAATGAGCAGTTCTTC. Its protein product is CASSQVGGSNEQFF.

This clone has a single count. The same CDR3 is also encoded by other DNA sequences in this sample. CDR3 in DNA: TGTGCCAGCAGCTTGAGAACAGGGGGCTCCTACAATGAGCAGTTCTTC. It yields the protein CASSLRTGGSYNEQFF. The chain joins TRBV7-9 to TRBJ2-1; 8 bases fit TRBD1. This CDR3 is 16 amino acids long. The V and J ends lost 3 bases and 0 bases, in that order; junction bases with no gene match: 4. The germline gives CDR1 SEHNR, CDR2 FQNEAQ (reference sequence).

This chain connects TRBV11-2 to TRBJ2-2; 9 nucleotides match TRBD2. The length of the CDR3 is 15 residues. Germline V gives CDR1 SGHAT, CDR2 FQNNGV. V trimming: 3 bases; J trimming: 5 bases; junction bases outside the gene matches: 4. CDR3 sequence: CASSFGLATTGELFF. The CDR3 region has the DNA TGTGCCAGCAGCTTTGGACTAGCGACTACCGGGGAGCTGTTTTTT. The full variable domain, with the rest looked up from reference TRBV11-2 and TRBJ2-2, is EAGVAQSPRYKIIEKRQSVAFWCNPISGHATLYWYQQILGQGPKLLIQFQNNGVVDDSQLPKDRFSAERLKGVDSTLKIQPAKLEDSAVYLCASSFGLATTGELFFGEGSRLTVL.

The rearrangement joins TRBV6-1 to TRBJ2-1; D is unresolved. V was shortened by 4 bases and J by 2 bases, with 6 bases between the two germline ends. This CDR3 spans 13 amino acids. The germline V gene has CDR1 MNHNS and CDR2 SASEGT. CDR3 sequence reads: CASSGLAYNEQFF. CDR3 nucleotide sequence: TGTGCCAGCAGTGGTCTAGCCTACAATGAGCAGTTCTTC.